This T cell receptor beta chain is drawn from a study of T-cell memory formation after mild COVID-19. Overall study: TCR clusters largely stayed donor specific. Study-wide results and limits: What remained unconfirmed was the SARS-CoV-2 specificity of second-wave clones peaking on day 37. There was a balanced CD4/CD8 profile in clones contracting day 15 to 85, and later expanders leaned CD4+.

TCRdb reprocessed the 5' RACE reads via MiXCR and lists one record per CDR3 protein. The data show roughly 450,000 distinct CDR3 sequences, around a sixth seen once. Trimming took 6 bases from V and 8 from J, leaving 10 bases between them. The CDR3 is 10 residues long. Germline V gene lookup returns CDR1 SQVTM and CDR2 ANQGSEA. On this clonotype itself: The antigen is unknown.

The sequenced sample consisted of PBMCs or a T cell subset sorted from them (not recorded which). This TCR derives from an adult woman who had mild COVID-19 (a few samples of this study predate the infection). Cell type and time point are not known. The chain recombines TRBV29-1 with TRBJ1-2; tentatively, D is TRBD1 (5 bases). CDR3 sequence (DNA): TGCAGCGTGCCGGACAACGGCTACACCTTC. Its protein is CSVPDNGYTF.